This is a list of T cell receptor beta chains from one sample in a study of cytomegalovirus exposure and HLA in healthy donors. Libraries were prepared by immunoSEQ multiplex PCR; TCRdb keeps only in-frame clonotypes and omits some of them. Of 120,000 or so clones listed, approximately 72% are singletons. The sequenced material came from PBMCs. These receptor sequences come from a young man in good health and CMV-seronegative. Both conserved end residues are part of each CDR3. The order of the fields is V gene, D gene, J gene, clone size, CDR3 DNA, CDR3 protein. The D gene is left open where the match is weak. The size field is filled for only some rows; it gives once, few, many or a size class.

TRBV27	TRBD1	TRBJ2-5	NA	TGTGCCAGCAGCGATCAACAGGGGAGCCAGTACTTC	CASSDQQGSQYF
TRBV6-5	NA	TRBJ2-5	NA	TGTGCCAGCACTCAACTCGGGACCCAGTACTTC	CASTQLGTQYF
TRBV5-4	TRBD2	TRBJ2-7	NA	TGTGCCAGCAGCGTGGGACTAGCGGGAATCTACGAGCAGTACTTC	CASSVGLAGIYEQYF
TRBV28	NA	TRBJ1-1	few	TGTGCCAGCAGTTCATTACCACTCAGGTCTGAAGCTTTCTTT	CASSSLPLRSEAFF
TRBV6-5	NA	TRBJ1-2	NA	TGTGCCAGCAGTTACCTCAGGGGTTCCTATGGCTACACCTTC	CASSYLRGSYGYTF
TRBV5-6	TRBD1	TRBJ1-1	few	TGTGCCAGCAGCTTGAGGAGACAGGGTCCATCGGGTGAAGCTTTCTTT	CASSLRRQGPSGEAFF
TRBV7-9	NA	TRBJ2-2	few	TGTGCCAGTAGGACAGATTCTACAACCGCTACCGGGGAGCTGTTTTTT	CASRTDSTTATGELFF
TRBV6-5	NA	TRBJ1-6	NA	TGTGCCAGCAGTTACCAGGGTTTCGCTAATTCACCCCTCCACTTT	CASSYQGFANSPLHF
TRBV29-1	NA	TRBJ2-7	NA	TGCAGCGTTGAAGATGGGCGTGCCTACGAGCAGTACTTC	CSVEDGRAYEQYF
TRBV6-1	TRBD1	TRBJ1-2	NA	TGTGCCAGCAGTCTACTACAGGGGGAGGGCTATGGCTACACCTTC	CASSLLQGEGYGYTF